Presented here are 23 T cell receptor beta chains from one specimen sequenced in a study of blood T cell repertoires in COVID-19. The data were produced by immunoSEQ multiplex PCR, yet TCRdb's version contains in-frame clones alone and is incomplete. Of about 300,000 clones detected, 80% to 90% appear once; the ten largest clones hold about 4.2%. The sample taken for sequencing was PBMCs or T cells enriched from blood (not recorded which). The receptors were sampled from a man younger than 45 who had recovered from COVID-19.

V is TRBV5-1 and J is TRBJ1-3, with D tentatively TRBD1 (5 bases). There are 15 residues in the CDR3. V lost 6 bases and J 2 bases, leaving 15 bases between the germline ends. Germline CDR1 is SGHRS and CDR2 is YFSETQ. The CDR3 sequence: CASTSGGEAGNTIYF. In DNA, the CDR3 is TGCGCCAGCACTTCGGGGGGAGAGGCTGGAAACACCATATATTTT.

This chain uses TRBV5-1 with TRBJ2-1, with TRBD1 matching over 9 bases. V lost 6 bases and J lost 7; bases outside the gene matches: 5. There are 13 residues in the CDR3. CDR1 and CDR2 from the germline V gene are SGHRS and YFSETQ. The CDR3 region is CASKGQGRNEQFF. For the CDR3, the DNA is TGCGCCAGCAAAGGACAGGGGAGGAATGAGCAGTTCTTC.

The chain employs TRBV6-5 and TRBJ1-2, with D uncertain. This CDR3 has 16 amino acids. Trimming removed 0 bases at V and 0 bases at J, with 11 bases between. Germline V gives CDR1 MNHEY, CDR2 SVGAGI. Here the CDR3 DNA reads TGTGCCAGCAGTTACTCGAGGTCCACTACTAACTATGGCTACACCTTC. It encodes CASSYSRSTTNYGYTF.

The J gene is TRBJ2-1, the V gene TRBV5-1; 9 bases are shared with TRBD2. The length of the CDR3 is 16 residues. Germline loops: CDR1 SGHRS, CDR2 YFSETQ. Trimming at V came to 4 bases and at J to 6 bases, leaving 11 bases not matched to a gene. CDR3 sequence (DNA): TGCGCCAGCAGCCTGTTTGCGGGAGGGCCGAGCAATGAGCAGTTCTTC. It yields the protein CASSLFAGGPSNEQFF. The full variable domain, with the rest looked up from reference TRBV5-1 and TRBJ2-1, is KAGVTQTPRYLIKTRGQQVTLSCSPISGHRSVSWYQQTPGQGLQFLFEYFSETQRNKGNFPGRFSGRQFSNSRSEMNVSTLELGDSALYLCASSLFAGGPSNEQFFGPGTRLTVL.

The chain links TRBV3-1 (or the pseudogene TRBV3-2) to TRBJ1-3; 7 positions match TRBD1. The CDR3 contains 12 residues. After removal of 0 bases from V and 13 bases from J, the junction contained 3 bases not matched to a gene. Germline V lookup: CDR1 LGHDT, CDR2 YNNKEL (reference sequence). Here the CDR3 reads CASSQDRGQIYF. The CDR3 DNA reads as TGTGCCAGCAGCCAAGATAGGGGACAGATATATTTT.

This chain uses TRBV6-1 with TRBJ1-5, with 10 bases aligning to TRBD1. The trim removed 3 bases at V and 6 bases at J, leaving 2 bases unmatched. The CDR3 has 14 amino acids. The germline V gene has CDR1 MNHNS and CDR2 SASEGT. The CDR3 DNA follows: TGTGCCAGCAGTGAGACAGGGGGCCTTCAGCCCCAGCATTTT. Amino acids: CASSETGGLQPQHF.

The chain links TRBV11-2 to TRBJ1-1; TRBD1 might be the D (6 bases). The V gene's germline CDR1 is SGHAT and CDR2 FQNNGV. V was trimmed by 8 bases and J by 1 base, leaving 14 bases between them. CDR3 length equals 14 residues. As DNA, the CDR3 is TGTGCCAGCCTCAGGGGTAGGGGGAACACTGAAGCTTTCTTT. Translating it yields CASLRGRGNTEAFF.

DNA for the CDR3: TGTGCCATCAGTGAATATGAGGGCGGAAACATTCAGTACTTC. Its translation is CAISEYEGGNIQYF. The J gene is TRBJ2-4, the V gene TRBV10-3, with D possibly being TRBD2 (5 bases). The germline gives CDR1 ENHRY, CDR2 SYGVKD. Deletions cut 3 bases from V and 6 bases from J, with 12 bases between. The CDR3 runs 14 residues.

This chain connects TRBV11-2 to TRBJ2-7; the match to TRBD1 covers 10 bases. Per the germline V gene, CDR1 is SGHAT and CDR2 is FQNNGV. Trimming removed 5 bases from V and 5 bases from J; junction bases left unmatched: 3. CDR3 size: 13 residues. CDR3 DNA sequence: TGTGCCAGCAGCGGACAGGGGGGTAACGAGCAGTACTTC. Encoded protein: CASSGQGGNEQYF.

This clone has only one observation. The V and J genes are TRBV7-6 and TRBJ2-1; 7 nucleotides line up with TRBD2. Germline V gene lookup returns CDR1 SGHVS and CDR2 FNYEAQ. Trimming at V came to 1 base and at J to 0 bases, leaving 6 bases not matched to a gene. There are 17 residues in the CDR3. In DNA, the CDR3 is TGTGCCAGCAGCTTAGTGTACGGGAGGCACTCCTACAATGAGCAGTTCTTC. Amino acid sequence: CASSLVYGRHSYNEQFF.

V gene TRBV11-2 combines with J gene TRBJ2-1, with 7 bases lining up with TRBD2. Trimming cost V 4 bases and J 15 bases; bases outside gene matches: 18. The V gene's germline CDR1 is SGHAT and CDR2 FQNNGV. The CDR3 runs to 15 residues. CDR3 sequence (DNA): TGTGCCAGCAGCTCAAACCGGGACTTTACGCAGCGGGGGTTCTTC. It codes for CASSSNRDFTQRGFF.

This chain joins TRBV3-1 (or the pseudogene TRBV3-2) and TRBJ2-1, with TRBD2 matching 9 bases. Germline CDR1 LGHDT, CDR2 YNNKEL (reference sequence). Losses at the gene ends were 0 bases for V and 1 base for J; bases not matched to a gene: 16. The CDR3 sequence is 21 residues long. CDR3 residues: CASSQEGGVAGAKVSYNEQFF. In nucleotides, the CDR3 is TGTGCCAGCAGCCAAGAGGGGGGAGTAGCGGGAGCTAAGGTTTCCTACAATGAGCAGTTCTTC.

The chain links TRBV4-2 to TRBJ1-1; possibly TRBD1 for D (5 bases). CDR1 is LGHNA, CDR2 YNFKEQ, per germline. V was clipped by 1 base and J by 8 bases, with 20 bases between them. The CDR3 length is 16 residues. CDR3 residues: CASSQGTGLGGKEAFF. In DNA, the CDR3 is TGTGCCAGCAGCCAAGGCACGGGTTTGGGGGGAAAGGAAGCTTTCTTT.

This rearrangement joins TRBV6-8 to TRBJ2-1; perhaps TRBD2 as D (6 bases). V was trimmed by 10 bases and J by 6 bases, leaving 34 bases between them. CDR3 size: 19 residues. Germline CDR1 and CDR2: MNHGY and SAAAGT. The CDR3 spells CATPEVTPTTEGPVNEQFF. In DNA form, the CDR3 reads TGTGCCACCCCGGAGGTGACCCCGACCACGGAGGGCCCTGTCAATGAGCAGTTCTTC.

This rearrangement joins TRBV19 to TRBJ1-1; maybe TRBD1 (6 bases). The CDR3 has 13 residues. V was shortened by 6 bases and J by 3 bases, with 11 bases between the two germline ends. Germline V gene sequence: CDR1 LNHDA, CDR2 SQIVND (reference sequence). This CDR3 is CASSAKGDTEAFF. The CDR3 DNA reads as TGTGCCAGTAGCGCCAAGGGGGACACTGAAGCTTTCTTT.

The chain links TRBV11-2 to TRBJ1-1; maybe TRBD1 (5 bases). Germline CDR1 reads SGHAT; CDR2 reads FQNNGV. The CDR3 runs 14 residues. Trimming shortened V by 5 bases and J by 5 bases, and 15 bases separated the two germline ends. The DNA of the CDR3 is TGTGCCAGCAGCCCCCAGGGCTCGTGGACTGAAGCTTTCTTT. It codes for CASSPQGSWTEAFF.

V is TRBV24-1 and J is TRBJ2-1, with D perhaps matching TRBD1 (7 bases). The germline V gene has CDR1 KGHDR and CDR2 SFDVKD. The V gene lost 3 bases and the J gene lost 8 bases, with 13 bases spanning the gap. This CDR3 has 14 amino acids. The CDR3 loop reads CATSDPTGTDEQFF. DNA for the CDR3: TGTGCCACCAGTGATCCGACAGGGACTGATGAGCAGTTCTTC.

V and J are TRBV2 and TRBJ2-7; D is possibly TRBD1 (5 bases). CDR3 length: 14 residues. Germline-derived CDR1 and CDR2 are SNHLY and FYNNEI. The V and J ends lost 6 bases and 3 bases respectively, with 15 bases between them. CDR3 in amino acids: CASRGVYRYYEQYF. CDR3 nucleotide sequence: TGTGCCAGCAGAGGGGTATATCGGTACTACGAGCAGTACTTC.

The chain recombines TRBV5-1 with TRBJ2-6, with D perhaps TRBD2 (5 bases). CDR1 SGHRS and CDR2 YFSETQ come from the germline V gene. The CDR3 runs 17 residues. Trimming removed 4 bases at V and 0 bases at J, with 14 bases between. The CDR3 spells CASSPWERHSGANVLTF. DNA of the CDR3: TGCGCCAGCAGCCCCTGGGAGCGGCACTCTGGGGCCAACGTCCTGACTTTC.

This clone was detected once. The V and J genes are TRBV10-3 and TRBJ2-5; D call uncertain. Between the trimmed V and J ends, which lost 0 bases and 5 bases, there was a span of 10 bases. This CDR3 spans 14 amino acids. Germline CDR1 is ENHRY and CDR2 is SYGVKD. CDR3 loop: CAISESEFTETQYF. The CDR3 DNA reads TGTGCCATCAGTGAGTCCGAGTTTACGGAGACCCAGTACTTC.

V is TRBV7-2 and J is TRBJ2-7, with D possibly matching TRBD1 (5 bases). This CDR3 spans 15 amino acids. The germline CDR1 and CDR2 sequences are SGHTA and FQGNSA. Between the trimmed V and J ends, which lost 1 base and 0 bases, there was a span of 10 bases. The chain's CDR3 is CASSLGDRPSYEQYF. The CDR3 coding sequence is TGTGCCAGCAGCTTAGGCGACAGACCCTCCTACGAGCAGTACTTC.

V gene TRBV6-5 combines with J gene TRBJ2-1, with TRBD1 as a possible D gene (6 bases). The V and J ends lost 6 bases and 0 bases respectively, with 9 bases between them. Per germline, CDR1 MNHEY and CDR2 SVGAGI. The CDR3 covers 14 residues. In DNA form, the CDR3 reads TGTGCCAGCAGGAACAGGGTCTCCTACAATGAGCAGTTCTTC. This encodes CASRNRVSYNEQFF.

The chain recombines TRBV6-4 with TRBJ2-1; possible D gene TRBD2, 5 bases. The CDR3 consists of 14 residues. CDR1 and CDR2 from the germline V gene are MRHNA and SNTAGT. Trimming removed 0 bases from V and 9 bases from J, with 12 bases in between. CDR3 sequence (DNA): TGTGCCAGCAGTGACTCCGGGGTAACGGGTGAGCAGTTCTTC. Its translation is CASSDSGVTGEQFF.